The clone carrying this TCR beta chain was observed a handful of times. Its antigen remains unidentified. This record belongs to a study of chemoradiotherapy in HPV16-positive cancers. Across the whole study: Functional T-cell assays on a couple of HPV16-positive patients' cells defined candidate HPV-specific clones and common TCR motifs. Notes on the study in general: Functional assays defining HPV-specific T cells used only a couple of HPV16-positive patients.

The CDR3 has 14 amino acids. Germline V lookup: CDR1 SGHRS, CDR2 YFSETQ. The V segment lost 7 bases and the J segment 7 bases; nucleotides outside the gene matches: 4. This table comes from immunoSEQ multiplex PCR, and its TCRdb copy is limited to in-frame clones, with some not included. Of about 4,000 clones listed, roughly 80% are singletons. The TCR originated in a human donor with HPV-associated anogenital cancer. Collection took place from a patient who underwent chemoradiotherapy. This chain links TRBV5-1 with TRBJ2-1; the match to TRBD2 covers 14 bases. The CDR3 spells CASETSGGGNEQFF. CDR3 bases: TGCGCCAGCGAGACTAGCGGGGGGGGGAATGAGCAGTTCTTC.